This T cell receptor beta chain was sequenced in a study of regulatory T cells in long-lasting Graves disease. This clonotype has a count of ten or more. According to the study, TCR beta libraries were built with iRepertoire HTBI primers and CDR3-region Arm-PCR. How the authors handled the data: Identified across the samples were 55 to 75 TRBV segments and roughly 14 TRBJ segments. TCRdb independently ran MiXCR on the multiplex PCR reads; one entry per CDR3 protein. The V and J calls reflect TCRdb's pipeline rather than the authors' work. The sample contains roughly 470,000 distinct CDR3 sequences, under 25% of which appear only once. Stated time point: persistent/refractory GD, antithyroid drugs over 5 years with positive TRAb. After RNA was extracted from PBMCs, the TCR library was made from it. From germline, CDR1 is MNHNS and CDR2 SASEGT. V lost 6 bases to trimming and J lost 4 bases, with 13 bases between them. This CDR3 comprises 13 residues.

Specimen: peripheral blood mononuclear cells (PBMCs), collected when the disease was refractory, from a patient treated with antithyroid drugs. This TCR derives from a female donor with Graves disease. The rearrangement uses TRBV6-1 and TRBJ2-7; maybe TRBD2 (5 bases). As DNA, the CDR3 is TGTGCCAGCAGAAATGCGGGCACATACGAGCAGTACTTC. Translated, it gives CASRNAGTYEQYF.